This is a list of T cell receptor beta chains from one sample in a study of regulatory T cells in long-lasting Graves disease. TCRdb called the multiplex PCR reads again in MiXCR, with one record for every CDR3 protein. The top ten hold 40% to 55% of the sample, which has about 660,000 distinct CDR3 sequences, roughly 30% seen once. The input for sequencing was peripheral blood mononuclear cells (PBMCs), taken when the disease was refractory, from a patient treated with antithyroid drugs. These TCRs come from a female donor with Graves disease. Each CDR3 is given with its conserved first and last residue. D genes are given only for firm matches. Clone size appears in some rows only: once, few, many, or a class for an expanded clone.

TRBV4-1	14	TRBJ1-1	.	.	CASSQRQAGTEAFF	TGCGCCAGCAGCCAAAGACAGGCGGGAACTGAAGCTTTCTTT
TRBV7-3	16	TRBJ1-1	.	.	CASSPTGSLMNTEAFF	TGTGCCAGCAGCCCCACTGGGAGTCTAATGAACACTGAAGCTTTCTTT
TRBV6-1	13	TRBJ1-1	.	.	CATRKDMNTEAFF	TGTGCCACCCGAAAAGATATGAACACTGAAGCTTTCTTT
TRBV11-2	14	TRBJ1-1	few	.	CASSSVRGQFEAFF	TGTGCCAGCAGCTCGGTACGGGGGCAGTTTGAAGCTTTCTTT
TRBV7-9	14	TRBJ2-5	.	TRBD1	CASSPNRGWETQYF	TGTGCCAGCAGCCCAAACAGGGGTTGGGAGACCCAGTACTTC
TRBV15	16	TRBJ1-1	.	.	CATSRALSLKGAEAFF	TGTGCCACCAGCAGAGCCCTCTCCCTAAAGGGCGCTGAAGCTTTCTTT
TRBV7-6	15	TRBJ1-4	.	.	CASSLDLGTNEKLVF	TGTGCCAGCAGCCTCGACCTCGGAACTAATGAAAAACTGGTTTTT
TRBV29-1	12	TRBJ2-7	.	.	CSVEDNSYEQYF	TGCAGCGTTGAAGACAACTCCTACGAGCAGTACTTC
TRBV13	14	TRBJ2-2	few	.	CASSRYSDTGELFF	TGTGCCAGCAGCCGTTACAGCGACACCGGGGAGCTGTTTTTT
TRBV6-1	13	TRBJ2-7	.	TRBD1	CASGDRGGYEQYF	TGTGCCAGCGGGGACAGAGGGGGCTACGAGCAGTACTTC
TRBV6-1	14	TRBJ1-2	.	.	CASSRDGEFYGYTF	TGTGCCAGCAGCCGGGACGGCGAATTCTATGGCTACACCTTC
TRBV6-1	11	TRBJ1-2	.	TRBD1	CASTGGLGYTF	TGTGCCAGCACAGGGGGTCTCGGCTACACCTTC
TRBV28	13	TRBJ1-1	many	.	CASSWGRRTEAFF	TGTGCCAGCAGTTGGGGGAGGAGGACTGAAGCTTTCTTT
TRBV6-2/TRBV6-3	16	TRBJ1-1	few	TRBD1	CASRKSGGRTATEAFF	TGTGCCAGCAGAAAGTCAGGGGGCAGAACAGCCACTGAAGCTTTCTTT
TRBV18	17	TRBJ1-6	few	TRBD1	CASSPPGTGGYNSPLHF	TGTGCCAGCTCACCCCCCGGGACAGGGGGTTATAATTCACCCCTCCACTTT
TRBV10-2	19	TRBJ1-4	few	TRBD1	CASSGWDRGFSGTNEKLFF	TGCGCCAGCAGTGGATGGGACAGGGGGTTTTCAGGAACTAATGAAAAACTGTTTTTT